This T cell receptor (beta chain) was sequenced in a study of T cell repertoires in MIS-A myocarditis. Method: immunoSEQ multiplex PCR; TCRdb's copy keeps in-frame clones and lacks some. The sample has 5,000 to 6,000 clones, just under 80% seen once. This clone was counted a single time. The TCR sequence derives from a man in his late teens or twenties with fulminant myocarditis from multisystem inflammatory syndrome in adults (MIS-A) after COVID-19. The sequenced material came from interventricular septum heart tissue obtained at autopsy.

The CDR3 loop is CASSFGGRGGTYEQYF. DNA of the CDR3: TGTGCCAGCAGCTTTGGCGGAAGAGGGGGAACCTACGAGCAGTACTTC. The chain uses TRBV13 and TRBJ2-7, with D perhaps TRBD1 (6 bases). The CDR3 contains 16 residues. Germline V gives CDR1 PRHDT, CDR2 FYEKMQ (reference sequence). With 3 bases removed from V and 2 bases from J, the gap between germline ends came to 17 bases.